The rows below give T cell receptor beta chains drawn from one sample of a study of PD-1 blockade in mismatch repair-deficient tumors. The table came from immunoSEQ multiplex PCR; TCRdb's copy has only in-frame clones and leaves some out. The sample includes 120,000 or so clones, roughly nine tenths of them seen just once. Sequenced here: peripheral blood, sampled 44 weeks after starting pembrolizumab. The receptors come from an adult with mismatch repair-deficient cancer. Both conserved end residues are part of each CDR3. Each record gives: D gene, J gene, clone size, V gene, CDR3 length, CDR3 DNA, CDR3 protein. D genes are given only for firm matches. Size tells how often a clone was seen (once, few, many) or the class of an expanded clone, and some rows leave it out.

D gene: TRBD1
J gene: TRBJ2-7
clone size: few
V gene: TRBV27
CDR3 length: 16
CDR3 DNA: TGTGCCAGCAGTCCAGTGGGGGACAGGGGGCCCTACGAGCAGTACTTC
CDR3 protein: CASSPVGDRGPYEQYF

D gene: TRBD2
J gene: TRBJ2-7
clone size: once
V gene: TRBV11-2
CDR3 length: 17
CDR3 DNA: TGTGCCAGCAGCCTTCTAGCGGGAGGGCCGCTTGGCTACGAGCAGTACTTC
CDR3 protein: CASSLLAGGPLGYEQYF

D gene: -
J gene: TRBJ1-1
clone size: -
V gene: TRBV7-8
CDR3 length: 13
CDR3 DNA: TGTGCCAGCAGCGCCGGGACTCCCACTGAAGCTTTCTTT
CDR3 protein: CASSAGTPTEAFF

D gene: -
J gene: TRBJ2-2
clone size: -
V gene: TRBV7-9
CDR3 length: 14
CDR3 DNA: TGTGCCAGCAGCGACACGGACAGAACCGGGGAGCTGTTTTTT
CDR3 protein: CASSDTDRTGELFF

D gene: -
J gene: TRBJ2-2
clone size: -
V gene: TRBV5-1
CDR3 length: 14
CDR3 DNA: TGCGCCAGCAGCTTGGAAAGGAACACCGGGGAGCTGTTTTTT
CDR3 protein: CASSLERNTGELFF

D gene: -
J gene: TRBJ1-3
clone size: once
V gene: TRBV4-3
CDR3 length: 15
CDR3 DNA: TGCGCCAGCAGCCAATCGACAGGCTCTGGAAACACCATATATTTT
CDR3 protein: CASSQSTGSGNTIYF

D gene: -
J gene: TRBJ2-7
clone size: -
V gene: TRBV21-1
CDR3 length: 13
CDR3 DNA: TGTGCCAGCATAAGAGGGGAGACCTACGAGCAGTACTTC
CDR3 protein: CASIRGETYEQYF

D gene: -
J gene: TRBJ2-3
clone size: -
V gene: TRBV5-6
CDR3 length: 16
CDR3 DNA: TGTGCCAGCAGCCCCTTTGGGCGGGGTTACACAGATACGCAGTATTTT
CDR3 protein: CASSPFGRGYTDTQYF

D gene: -
J gene: TRBJ2-7
clone size: -
V gene: TRBV11-2
CDR3 length: 14
CDR3 DNA: TGTGCCAGCAGCTCCCCGGGACGAAGCTACGAGCAGTACTTC
CDR3 protein: CASSSPGRSYEQYF

D gene: -
J gene: TRBJ2-7
clone size: -
V gene: TRBV6-5
CDR3 length: 14
CDR3 DNA: TGTGCCAGCAGGTCCGGGACGCGTTCCTACGAGCAGTACTTC
CDR3 protein: CASRSGTRSYEQYF

D gene: -
J gene: TRBJ1-2
clone size: -
V gene: TRBV6-6
CDR3 length: 14
CDR3 DNA: TGTGCCAGCAGTTACCCGACAACTAACTATGGCTACACCTTC
CDR3 protein: CASSYPTTNYGYTF

D gene: TRBD2
J gene: TRBJ2-3
clone size: -
V gene: TRBV19
CDR3 length: 14
CDR3 DNA: TGTGCCAGTAGTAGCGGGAGTCTTTCAGATACGCAGTATTTT
CDR3 protein: CASSSGSLSDTQYF

D gene: -
J gene: TRBJ2-2
clone size: -
V gene: TRBV19
CDR3 length: 13
CDR3 DNA: TGTGCCAGTAGTATAGTGTACACCGGGGAGCTGTTTTTT
CDR3 protein: CASSIVYTGELFF

D gene: -
J gene: TRBJ1-4
clone size: -
V gene: TRBV19
CDR3 length: 12
CDR3 DNA: TGTGCCAGTAGGCCGAGCGCGGAAAAACTGTTTTTT
CDR3 protein: CASRPSAEKLFF

D gene: TRBD2
J gene: TRBJ2-1
clone size: few
V gene: TRBV11-2
CDR3 length: 15
CDR3 DNA: TGTGCCAGCAGCTTGGATAGCGGGAGAGGCTATGAGCAGTTCTTC
CDR3 protein: CASSLDSGRGYEQFF

D gene: -
J gene: TRBJ2-5
clone size: -
V gene: TRBV5-4
CDR3 length: 13
CDR3 DNA: TGTGCCAGCAGCTTGAGAATACAAGAGACCCAGTACTTC
CDR3 protein: CASSLRIQETQYF

D gene: -
J gene: TRBJ2-7
clone size: once
V gene: TRBV5-1
CDR3 length: 15
CDR3 DNA: TGCGCCAGCAGCTTGGACAGGGCGTTAACCTACGAGCAGTACTTC
CDR3 protein: CASSLDRALTYEQYF

D gene: -
J gene: TRBJ2-1
clone size: -
V gene: TRBV9
CDR3 length: 12
CDR3 DNA: TGTGCCAGCAGCGTAGGCGGGATGGAACAGTTCTTC
CDR3 protein: CASSVGGMEQFF

D gene: -
J gene: TRBJ2-7
clone size: -
V gene: TRBV27
CDR3 length: 15
CDR3 DNA: TGTGCCAGCAGTTTTGTGGGCGCGGCAATTTACGAGCAGTACTTC
CDR3 protein: CASSFVGAAIYEQYF

D gene: -
J gene: TRBJ2-1
clone size: -
V gene: TRBV28
CDR3 length: 15
CDR3 DNA: TGTGCCAGCAGTTCAGCAGGGAGCTCCTACAATGAGCAGTTCTTC
CDR3 protein: CASSSAGSSYNEQFF

D gene: -
J gene: TRBJ2-7
clone size: few
V gene: TRBV27
CDR3 length: 15
CDR3 DNA: TGTGCCAGCAGGATACCGGGACACCCTCTCGGCGAGCAGTACTTC
CDR3 protein: CASRIPGHPLGEQYF

D gene: -
J gene: TRBJ1-2
clone size: -
V gene: TRBV30
CDR3 length: 11
CDR3 DNA: TGTGCCTGGAGTGTAGGCTATGGCTACACCTTC
CDR3 protein: CAWSVGYGYTF

D gene: TRBD2
J gene: TRBJ2-5
clone size: -
V gene: TRBV10-3
CDR3 length: 13
CDR3 DNA: TGTGCCATCAGTCAGCGGGAAGAGGAGACCCAGTACTTC
CDR3 protein: CAISQREEETQYF

D gene: -
J gene: TRBJ2-1
clone size: -
V gene: TRBV4-1
CDR3 length: 17
CDR3 DNA: TGCGCCAGCAGCCATTCGCGACAGGATAGAGGGTGGGATGAGCAGTTCTTC
CDR3 protein: CASSHSRQDRGWDEQFF

D gene: TRBD1
J gene: TRBJ2-1
clone size: -
V gene: TRBV11-2
CDR3 length: 19
CDR3 DNA: TGTGCCAGCAGACCAGGGGACAGTCTCTCAAGAGGGAGATCGGGTGAGCAGTTCTTC
CDR3 protein: CASRPGDSLSRGRSGEQFF

D gene: -
J gene: TRBJ2-1
clone size: -
V gene: TRBV7-9
CDR3 length: 12
CDR3 DNA: TGTGCCAGCAGCTTAACGCGGGGTGAGCAGTTCTTC
CDR3 protein: CASSLTRGEQFF

D gene: -
J gene: TRBJ2-5
clone size: once
V gene: TRBV30
CDR3 length: 14
CDR3 DNA: TGTGCCTGGAGCCCGCTTACAGGCCCAGAGACCCAGTACTTC
CDR3 protein: CAWSPLTGPETQYF

D gene: -
J gene: TRBJ1-1
clone size: -
V gene: TRBV28
CDR3 length: 14
CDR3 DNA: TGTGCCAGCAGTTTAGCACAGGGAACGGCTGAAGCTTTCTTT
CDR3 protein: CASSLAQGTAEAFF

D gene: TRBD1
J gene: TRBJ1-1
clone size: -
V gene: TRBV5-6
CDR3 length: 13
CDR3 DNA: TGTGCCAGCAGCTCCCAGGGGGGAACTGAAGCTTTCTTT
CDR3 protein: CASSSQGGTEAFF